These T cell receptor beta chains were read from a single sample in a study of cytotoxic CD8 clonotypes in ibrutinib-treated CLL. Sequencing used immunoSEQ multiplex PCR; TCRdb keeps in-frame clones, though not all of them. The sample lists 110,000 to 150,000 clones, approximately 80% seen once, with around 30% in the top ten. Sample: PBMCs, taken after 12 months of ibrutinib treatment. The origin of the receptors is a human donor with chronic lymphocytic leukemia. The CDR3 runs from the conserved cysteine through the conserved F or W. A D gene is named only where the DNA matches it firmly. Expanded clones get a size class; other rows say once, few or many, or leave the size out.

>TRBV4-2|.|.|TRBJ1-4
TGTGCCAGCAGCCAAGATTTGGTTCCGGGGGAAAAACTGTTTTTT
CASSQDLVPGEKLFF
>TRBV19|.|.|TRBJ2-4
TGTGCCAGTAGTATCCCGCAGGGGATGGCCTACTTC
CASSIPQGMAYF
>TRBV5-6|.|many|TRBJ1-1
TGTGCCAGCAGCTGGACATCGAACACTGAAGCTTTCTTT
CASSWTSNTEAFF
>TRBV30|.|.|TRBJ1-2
TGTGCCTGGACCGTCAGGGAAGTCTATGGCTACACCTTC
CAWTVREVYGYTF
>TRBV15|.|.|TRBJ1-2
TGTGCCACCAGCATCCAGGTCTCCCCGAACTATGGCTACACCTTC
CATSIQVSPNYGYTF
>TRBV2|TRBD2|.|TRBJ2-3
TGTGCCAGCAGTAGCGGGGAAGACACAGATACGCAGTATTTT
CASSSGEDTDTQYF
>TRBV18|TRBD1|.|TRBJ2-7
TGTGCCAGCTCACCAACCTTAGGACAGGGGGCGATCTACGAGCAGTACTTC
CASSPTLGQGAIYEQYF
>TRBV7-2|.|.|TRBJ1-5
TGTGCCAGCAGCTTAGTCTTTGGAGGGGATCAGCCCCAGCATTTT
CASSLVFGGDQPQHF
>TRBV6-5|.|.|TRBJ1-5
TGTGCCAGCAGCCTGATTGGGATTGGTCGGCCCCAGCATTTT
CASSLIGIGRPQHF
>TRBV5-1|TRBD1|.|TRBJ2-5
TGCGCCAGCAGCTTGGGACAGGGGTGGGAGACCCAGTACTTC
CASSLGQGWETQYF
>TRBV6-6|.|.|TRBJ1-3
TGTGCCAGCAGTTTGGTCAGGGTCGGAAACACCATATATTTT
CASSLVRVGNTIYF
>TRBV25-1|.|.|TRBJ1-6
TGTGCCAGCAGGGTACAACGGGGCTCCTATAATTCACCCCTCCACTTT
CASRVQRGSYNSPLHF
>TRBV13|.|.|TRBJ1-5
TGTGCCAGCAGCTTTGGAGGGGTAAGGAATCAGCCCCAGCATTTT
CASSFGGVRNQPQHF
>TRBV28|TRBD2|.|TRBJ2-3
TGTGCCAGCAGTTTATGGTCTGGACTAGCGGGGGTGGGAGATACGCAGTATTTT
CASSLWSGLAGVGDTQYF
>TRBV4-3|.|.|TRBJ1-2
TGCGCCAGCAGCCAAGATCAGGACAGAACCTATGGCTACACCTTC
CASSQDQDRTYGYTF
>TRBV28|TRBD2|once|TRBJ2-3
TGTGCCAGCATCCTCGGGACTAGCGGGAGAAGTATTACAGATACGCAGTATTTT
CASILGTSGRSITDTQYF
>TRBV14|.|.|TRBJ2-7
TGTGCCAGCAGCCAAGCAGGCAGGGAGCAGTACTTC
CASSQAGREQYF
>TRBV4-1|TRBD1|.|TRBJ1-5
TGCGCCAGCAGCCAAGACGGACAGGGCCATCAGCCCCAGCATTTT
CASSQDGQGHQPQHF
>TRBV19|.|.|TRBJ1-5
TGTGCCAGTAGTACGCAACCTACGAGGTCTCAGCCCCAGCATTTT
CASSTQPTRSQPQHF
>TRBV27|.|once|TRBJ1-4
TGTGCCAGCAGTCCCGGGACACGGGAAAAACTGTTTTTT
CASSPGTREKLFF
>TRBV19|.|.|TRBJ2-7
TGTGCCAGTAGTCTGGGGTACCAGATTGGGGAGCAGTACTTC
CASSLGYQIGEQYF
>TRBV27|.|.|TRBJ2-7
TGTGCCAGCAGTCCCCTCTCCCCTCCTGGCGAGCAGTACTTC
CASSPLSPPGEQYF
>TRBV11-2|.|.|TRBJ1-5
TGTGCCAGCAGCTTAGCCCACCAGGGAGGTCAGCCCCAGCATTTT
CASSLAHQGGQPQHF
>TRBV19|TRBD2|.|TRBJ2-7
TGTGCCAGTAAACTAGCGGGAGCAAATGGGTACGAGCAGTACTTC
CASKLAGANGYEQYF
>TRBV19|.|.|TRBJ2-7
TGTGCCAGTAGTCCGGTTGGGGTCTACGAGCAGTACTTC
CASSPVGVYEQYF
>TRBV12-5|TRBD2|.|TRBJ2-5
TGTGCTAGTGGAGAGAGTGCTCGATCTAGCGGGAGGATGGAGACCCAGTACTTC
CASGESARSSGRMETQYF
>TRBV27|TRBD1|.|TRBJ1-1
TGTGCCAGCAGTTTATATTCAGGGACAGGACCGATGAACACTGAAGCTTTCTTT
CASSLYSGTGPMNTEAFF
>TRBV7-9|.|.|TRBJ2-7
TGTGCCAGCAGCTTCGGGGGTTCCTACGAGCAGTACTTC
CASSFGGSYEQYF
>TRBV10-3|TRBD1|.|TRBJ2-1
TGTGCCATCAGTCGAGCCCCGGGACAGGGACACAATGAGCAGTTCTTC
CAISRAPGQGHNEQFF
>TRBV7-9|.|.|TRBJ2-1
TGTGCCAGCAGCTTTCCCGGGACGACCTCCAATGAGCAGTTCTTC
CASSFPGTTSNEQFF